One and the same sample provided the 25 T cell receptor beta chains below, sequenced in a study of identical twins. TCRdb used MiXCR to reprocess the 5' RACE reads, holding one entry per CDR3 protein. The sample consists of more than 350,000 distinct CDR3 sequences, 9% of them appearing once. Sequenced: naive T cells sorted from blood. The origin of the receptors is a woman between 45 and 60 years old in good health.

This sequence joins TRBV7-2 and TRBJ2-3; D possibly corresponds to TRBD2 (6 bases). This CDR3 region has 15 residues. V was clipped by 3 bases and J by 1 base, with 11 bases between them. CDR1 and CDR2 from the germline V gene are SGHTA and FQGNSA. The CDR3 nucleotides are TGTGCCAGCAGCTTTGGTTGGGGGGGCACAGATACGCAGTATTTT. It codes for CASSFGWGGTDTQYF.

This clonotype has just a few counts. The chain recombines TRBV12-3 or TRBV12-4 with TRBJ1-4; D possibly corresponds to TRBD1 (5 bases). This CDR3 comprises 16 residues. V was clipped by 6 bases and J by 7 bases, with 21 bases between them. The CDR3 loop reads CASSGVGAGPFEKLFF. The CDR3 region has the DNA TGTGCCAGCAGCGGGGTAGGGGCGGGCCCGTTTGAAAAACTGTTTTTT.

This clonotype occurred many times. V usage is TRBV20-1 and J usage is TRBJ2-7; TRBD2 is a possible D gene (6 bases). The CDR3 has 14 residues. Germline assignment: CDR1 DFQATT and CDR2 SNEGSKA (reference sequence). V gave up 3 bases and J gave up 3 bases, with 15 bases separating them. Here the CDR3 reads CSARADVGGYEQYV. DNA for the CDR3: TGCAGTGCTAGGGCGGACGTCGGGGGCTACGAGCAGTACGTC.

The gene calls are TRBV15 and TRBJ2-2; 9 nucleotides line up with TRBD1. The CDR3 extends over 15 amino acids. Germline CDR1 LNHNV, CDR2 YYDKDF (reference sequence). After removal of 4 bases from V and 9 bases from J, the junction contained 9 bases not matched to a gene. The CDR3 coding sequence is TGTGCCACCAGCATTGGGGGGACAGGGTCGCGGGAGCTGTTTTTT. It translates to CATSIGGTGSRELFF.

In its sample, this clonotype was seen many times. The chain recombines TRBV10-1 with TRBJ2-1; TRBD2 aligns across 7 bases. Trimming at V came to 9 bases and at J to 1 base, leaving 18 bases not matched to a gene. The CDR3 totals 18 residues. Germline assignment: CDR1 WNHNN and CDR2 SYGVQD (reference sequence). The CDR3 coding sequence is TGCGCCAGGGGTTATCGGGGGGTGAACGTAGGATCCTACAATGAGCAGTTCTTC. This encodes CARGYRGVNVGSYNEQFF.

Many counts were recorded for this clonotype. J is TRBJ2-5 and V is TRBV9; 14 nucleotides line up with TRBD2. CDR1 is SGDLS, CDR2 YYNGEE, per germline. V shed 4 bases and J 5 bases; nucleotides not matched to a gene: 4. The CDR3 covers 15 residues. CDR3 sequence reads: CASSPGTSGSETQYF. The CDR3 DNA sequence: TGTGCCAGCAGCCCAGGGACTAGCGGGAGCGAGACCCAGTACTTC.

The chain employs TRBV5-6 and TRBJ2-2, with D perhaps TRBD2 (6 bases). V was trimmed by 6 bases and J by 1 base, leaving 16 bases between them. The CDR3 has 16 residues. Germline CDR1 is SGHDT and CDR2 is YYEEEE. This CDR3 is CASMPLVGLNTGELFF. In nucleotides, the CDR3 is TGTGCCAGCATGCCGCTCGTGGGACTGAACACCGGGGAGCTGTTTTTT.

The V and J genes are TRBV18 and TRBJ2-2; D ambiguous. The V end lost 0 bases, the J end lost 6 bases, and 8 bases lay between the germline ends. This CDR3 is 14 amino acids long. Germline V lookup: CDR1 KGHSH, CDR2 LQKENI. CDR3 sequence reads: CASSPPDTAGELFF. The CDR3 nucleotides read TGTGCCAGCTCACCACCTGACACAGCCGGGGAGCTGTTTTTT.

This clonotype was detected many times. As DNA, the CDR3 is TGCAGTGCTAGAGAACGCAGGGATCCCAGGAACACTGAAGCTTTCTTT. Its protein is CSARERRDPRNTEAFF. The chain uses TRBV20-1 and TRBJ1-1, with D possibly TRBD1 on 5 matching bases. The germline V and J ends were trimmed by 0 bases and 1 base, with 15 bases remaining between them. The CDR3 is 16 amino acids. Per germline, CDR1 DFQATT and CDR2 SNEGSKA (reference sequence).

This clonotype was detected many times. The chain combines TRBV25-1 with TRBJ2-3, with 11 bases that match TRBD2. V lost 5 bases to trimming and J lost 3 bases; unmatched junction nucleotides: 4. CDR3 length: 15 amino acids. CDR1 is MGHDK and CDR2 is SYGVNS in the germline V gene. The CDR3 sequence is CASSPLAGVTDTQYF. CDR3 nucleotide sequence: TGTGCCAGCAGTCCACTAGCGGGAGTTACAGATACGCAGTATTTT.

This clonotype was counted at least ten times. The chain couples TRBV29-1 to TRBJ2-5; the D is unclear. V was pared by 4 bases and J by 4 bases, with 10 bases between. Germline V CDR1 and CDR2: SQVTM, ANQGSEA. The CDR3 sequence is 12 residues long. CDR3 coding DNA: TGCAGCGTTGGTGCTAGAAGAGAGACCCAGTACTTC. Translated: CSVGARRETQYF.

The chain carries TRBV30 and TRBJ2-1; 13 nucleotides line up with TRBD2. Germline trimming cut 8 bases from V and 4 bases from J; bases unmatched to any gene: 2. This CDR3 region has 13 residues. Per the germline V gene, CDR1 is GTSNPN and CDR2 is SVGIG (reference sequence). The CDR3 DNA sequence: TGTGCCGGGGGACTAGCGGGGTACAATGAGCAGTTCTTC. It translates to CAGGLAGYNEQFF. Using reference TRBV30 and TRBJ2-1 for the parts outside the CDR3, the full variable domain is SQTIHQWPATLVQPVGSPLSLECTVEGTSNPNLYWYRQAAGRGLQLLFYSVGIGQISSEVPQNLSASRPQDRQFILSSKKLLLSDSGFYLCAGGLAGYNEQFFGPGTRLTVL.

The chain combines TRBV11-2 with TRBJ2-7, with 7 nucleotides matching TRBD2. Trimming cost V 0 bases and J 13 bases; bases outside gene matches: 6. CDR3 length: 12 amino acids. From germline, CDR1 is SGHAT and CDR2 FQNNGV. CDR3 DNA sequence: TGTGCCAGCAGCTTAGAAGGCGGGAGCGAATACGTC. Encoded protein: CASSLEGGSEYV.

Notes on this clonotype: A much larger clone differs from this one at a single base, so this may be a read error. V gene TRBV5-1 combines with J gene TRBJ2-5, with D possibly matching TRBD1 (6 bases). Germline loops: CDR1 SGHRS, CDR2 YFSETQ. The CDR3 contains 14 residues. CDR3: CDSSIGTNQETQYF. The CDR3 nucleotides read TGCGACAGCAGCATTGGGACAAATCAAGAGACCCAGTACTTC. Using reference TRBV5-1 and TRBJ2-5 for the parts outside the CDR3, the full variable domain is KAGVTQTPRYLIKTRGQQVTLSCSPISGHRSVSWYQQTPGQGLQFLFEYFSETQRNKGNFPGRFSGRQFSNSRSEMNVSTLELGDSALYLCDSSIGTNQETQYFGPGTRLLVL.

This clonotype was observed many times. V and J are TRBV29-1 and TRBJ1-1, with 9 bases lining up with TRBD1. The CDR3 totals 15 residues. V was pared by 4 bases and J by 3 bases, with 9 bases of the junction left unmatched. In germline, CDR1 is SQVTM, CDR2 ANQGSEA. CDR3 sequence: CSVANPDRGYTEAFF. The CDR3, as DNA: TGCAGCGTTGCCAACCCCGACAGGGGGTACACTGAAGCTTTCTTT.

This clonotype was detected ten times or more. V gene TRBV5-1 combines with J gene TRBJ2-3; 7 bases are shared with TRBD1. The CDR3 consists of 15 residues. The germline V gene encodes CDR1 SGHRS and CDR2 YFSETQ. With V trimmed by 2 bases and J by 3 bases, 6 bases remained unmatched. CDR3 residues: CASSFPTGQTDTQYF. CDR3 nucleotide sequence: TGCGCCAGCAGCTTCCCGACAGGGCAAACAGATACGCAGTATTTT.

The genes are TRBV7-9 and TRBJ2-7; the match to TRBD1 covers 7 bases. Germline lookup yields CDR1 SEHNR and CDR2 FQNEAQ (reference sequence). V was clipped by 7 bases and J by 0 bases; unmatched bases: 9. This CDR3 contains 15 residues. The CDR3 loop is CASTSQGTVSYEQYF. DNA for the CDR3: TGTGCCAGCACCTCCCAGGGGACAGTCTCCTACGAGCAGTACTTC.

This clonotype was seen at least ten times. CDR3 sequence: CATRTQRPGQGTEAFF. The CDR3, as DNA: TGTGCCACACGCACACAGAGACCGGGACAGGGGACTGAAGCTTTCTTT. V usage is TRBV25-1 and J usage is TRBJ1-1; 10 bases are a match to TRBD1. The CDR3 extends over 16 amino acids. Trimming cost V 10 bases and J 5 bases; bases outside gene matches: 16. From germline, CDR1 is MGHDK and CDR2 SYGVNS.

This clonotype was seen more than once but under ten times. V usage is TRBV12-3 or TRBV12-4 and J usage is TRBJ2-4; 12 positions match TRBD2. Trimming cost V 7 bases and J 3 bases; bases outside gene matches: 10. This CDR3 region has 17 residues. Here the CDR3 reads CASTPTSGSKVKNIQYF. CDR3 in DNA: TGTGCCAGCACCCCGACTAGCGGGAGTAAGGTCAAAAACATTCAGTACTTC.

CDR3 coding DNA: TGCGCCAGCAGTGAGCAAGGGGGCTACAATGAGCAGTTCTTC. It yields the protein CASSEQGGYNEQFF. This chain connects TRBV10-2 to TRBJ2-1; D is perhaps TRBD1 (6 bases). The CDR3 runs 14 residues. Germline values: CDR1 WSHSY, CDR2 SAAADI. The V end lost 2 bases, the J end lost 3 bases, and 8 bases lay between the germline ends.

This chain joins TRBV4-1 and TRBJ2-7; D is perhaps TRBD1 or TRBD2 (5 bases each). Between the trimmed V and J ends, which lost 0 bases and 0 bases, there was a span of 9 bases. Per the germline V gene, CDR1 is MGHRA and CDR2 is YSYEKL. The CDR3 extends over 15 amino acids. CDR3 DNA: TGCGCCAGCAGCCAAGAGGGGGTGTCCTCCTACGAGCAGTACTTC. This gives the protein CASSQEGVSSYEQYF.

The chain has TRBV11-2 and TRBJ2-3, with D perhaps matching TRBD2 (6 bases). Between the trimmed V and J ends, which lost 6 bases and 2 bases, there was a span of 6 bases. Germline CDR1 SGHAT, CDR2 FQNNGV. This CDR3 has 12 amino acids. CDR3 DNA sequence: TGTGCCAGCAGGGGACTCACAGATACGCAGTATTTT. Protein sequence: CASRGLTDTQYF. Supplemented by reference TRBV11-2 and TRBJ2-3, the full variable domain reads EAGVAQSPRYKIIEKRQSVAFWCNPISGHATLYWYQQILGQGPKLLIQFQNNGVVDDSQLPKDRFSAERLKGVDSTLKIQPAKLEDSAVYLCASRGLTDTQYFGPGTRLTVL.

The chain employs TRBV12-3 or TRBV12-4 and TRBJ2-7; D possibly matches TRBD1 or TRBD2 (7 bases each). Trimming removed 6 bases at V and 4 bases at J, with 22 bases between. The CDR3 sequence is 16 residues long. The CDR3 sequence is CASRPRTGGGGYEQYF. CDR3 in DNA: TGTGCCAGCAGACCGAGGACAGGCGGGGGAGGGTACGAGCAGTACTTC.

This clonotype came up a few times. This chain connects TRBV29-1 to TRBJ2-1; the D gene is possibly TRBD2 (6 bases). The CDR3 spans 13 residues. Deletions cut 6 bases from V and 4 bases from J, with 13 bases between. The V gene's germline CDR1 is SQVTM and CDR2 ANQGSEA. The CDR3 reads CSVGGGEYNEQFF. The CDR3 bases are TGCAGCGTGGGGGGTGGGGAGTACAATGAGCAGTTCTTC.

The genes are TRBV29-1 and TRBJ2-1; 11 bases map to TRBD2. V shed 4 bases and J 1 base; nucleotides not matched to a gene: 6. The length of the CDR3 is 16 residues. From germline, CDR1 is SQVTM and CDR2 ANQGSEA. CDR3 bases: TGCAGCGTTGGGAGGACTAGCGGGTTTTCCTACAATGAGCAGTTCTTC. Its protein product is CSVGRTSGFSYNEQFF.